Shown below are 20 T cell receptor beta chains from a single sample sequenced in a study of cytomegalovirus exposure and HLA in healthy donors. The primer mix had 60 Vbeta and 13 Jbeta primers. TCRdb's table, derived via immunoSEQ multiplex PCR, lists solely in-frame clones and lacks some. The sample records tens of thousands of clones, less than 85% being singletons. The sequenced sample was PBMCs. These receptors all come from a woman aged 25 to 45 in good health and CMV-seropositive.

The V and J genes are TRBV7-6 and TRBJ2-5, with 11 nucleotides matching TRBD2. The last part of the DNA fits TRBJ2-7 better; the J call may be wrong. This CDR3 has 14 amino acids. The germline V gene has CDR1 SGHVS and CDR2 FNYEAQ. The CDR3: CASSPLAGAYEQYF. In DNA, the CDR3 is TGTGCCAGCAGCCCACTAGCGGGAGCCTACGAGCAGTACTTC.

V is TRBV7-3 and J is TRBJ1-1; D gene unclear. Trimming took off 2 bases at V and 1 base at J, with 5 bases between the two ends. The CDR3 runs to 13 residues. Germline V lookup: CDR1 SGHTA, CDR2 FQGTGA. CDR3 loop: CASSLSGNTEAFF. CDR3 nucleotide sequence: TGTGCCAGCAGCTTATCGGGGAACACTGAAGCTTTCTTT.

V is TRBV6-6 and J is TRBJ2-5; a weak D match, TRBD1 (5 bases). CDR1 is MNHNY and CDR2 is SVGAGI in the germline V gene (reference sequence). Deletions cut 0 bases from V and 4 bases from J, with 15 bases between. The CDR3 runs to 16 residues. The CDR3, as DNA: TGTGCCAGCAGTTACTCGGGTCAGGGTCGGCGAGAGACCCAGTACTTC. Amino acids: CASSYSGQGRRETQYF.

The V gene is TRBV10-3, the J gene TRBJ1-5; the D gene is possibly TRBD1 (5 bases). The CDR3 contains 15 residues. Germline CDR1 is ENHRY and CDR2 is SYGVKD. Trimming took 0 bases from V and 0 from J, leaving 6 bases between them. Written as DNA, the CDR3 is TGTGCCATCAGTGAGTCGACAGTTAGCAATCAGCCCCAGCATTTT. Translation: CAISESTVSNQPQHF.

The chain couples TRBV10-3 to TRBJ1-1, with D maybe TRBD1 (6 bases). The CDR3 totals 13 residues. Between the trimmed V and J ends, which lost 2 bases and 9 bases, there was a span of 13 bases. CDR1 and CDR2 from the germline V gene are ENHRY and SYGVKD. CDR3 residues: CAISEHREVKAFF. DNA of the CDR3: TGTGCCATCAGTGAGCACAGGGAAGTCAAAGCTTTCTTT.

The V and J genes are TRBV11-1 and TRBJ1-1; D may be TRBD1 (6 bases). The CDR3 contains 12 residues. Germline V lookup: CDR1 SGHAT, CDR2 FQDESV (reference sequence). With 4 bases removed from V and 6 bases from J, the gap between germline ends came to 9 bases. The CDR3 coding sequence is TGTGCCAGCAGCTATTCAGGGGCTGAAGCTTTCTTT. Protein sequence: CASSYSGAEAFF.

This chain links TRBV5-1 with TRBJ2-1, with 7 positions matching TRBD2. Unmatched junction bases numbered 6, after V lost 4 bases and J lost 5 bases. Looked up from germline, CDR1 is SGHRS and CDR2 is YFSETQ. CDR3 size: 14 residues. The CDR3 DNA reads TGCGCCAGCAGCCTACTAGCGAGCCACAATGAGCAGTTCTTC. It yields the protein CASSLLASHNEQFF.

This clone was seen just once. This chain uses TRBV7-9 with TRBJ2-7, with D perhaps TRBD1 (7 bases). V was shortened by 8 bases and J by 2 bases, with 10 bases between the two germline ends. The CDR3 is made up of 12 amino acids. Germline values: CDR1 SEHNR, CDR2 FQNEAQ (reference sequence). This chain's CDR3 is CASQGEAYEQYF. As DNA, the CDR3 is TGTGCCAGCCAGGGGGAGGCCTACGAGCAGTACTTC. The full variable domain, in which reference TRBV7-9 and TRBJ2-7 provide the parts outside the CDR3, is DTGVSQNPRHKITKRGQNVTFRCDPISEHNRLYWYRQTLGQGPEFLTYFQNEAQLEKSRLLSDRFSAERPKGSFSTLEIQRTEQGDSAMYLCASQGEAYEQYFGPGTRLTVT.

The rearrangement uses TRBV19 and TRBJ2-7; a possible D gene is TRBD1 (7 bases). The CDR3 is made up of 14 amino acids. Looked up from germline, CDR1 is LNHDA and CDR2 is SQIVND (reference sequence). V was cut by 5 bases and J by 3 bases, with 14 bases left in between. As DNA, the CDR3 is TGTGCCAGTAGTCCTTACAGGGGAGGCTACGAGCAGTACTTC. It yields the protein CASSPYRGGYEQYF.

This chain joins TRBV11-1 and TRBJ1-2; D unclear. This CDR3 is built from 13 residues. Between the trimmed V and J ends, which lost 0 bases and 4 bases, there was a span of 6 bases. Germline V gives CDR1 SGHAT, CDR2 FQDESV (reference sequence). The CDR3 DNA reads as TGTGCCAGCAGCTTAGCGCGGGGCTATGGCTACACCTTC. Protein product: CASSLARGYGYTF.

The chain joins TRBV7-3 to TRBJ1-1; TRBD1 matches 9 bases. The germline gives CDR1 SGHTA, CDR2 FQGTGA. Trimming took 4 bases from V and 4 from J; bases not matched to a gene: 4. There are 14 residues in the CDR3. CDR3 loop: CASSSGQGSTEAFF. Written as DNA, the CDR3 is TGTGCCAGCAGCTCGGGACAGGGTTCCACTGAAGCTTTCTTT.

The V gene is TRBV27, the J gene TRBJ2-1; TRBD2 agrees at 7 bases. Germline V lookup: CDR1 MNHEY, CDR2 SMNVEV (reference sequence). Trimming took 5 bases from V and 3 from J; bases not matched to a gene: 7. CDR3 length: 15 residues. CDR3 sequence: CASSPRTRGYNEQFF. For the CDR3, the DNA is TGTGCCAGCAGTCCCCGGACTAGGGGCTACAATGAGCAGTTCTTC.

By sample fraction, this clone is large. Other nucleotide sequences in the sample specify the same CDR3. CDR3 DNA sequence: TGTGCCAGCAGTTTTGGGCAGGGGCGGGAAAAACTGTTTTTT. This translates into CASSFGQGREKLFF. The chain links TRBV28 to TRBJ1-4, with D possibly being TRBD1 (6 bases). The CDR3 is 14 residues long. V lost 3 bases and J 8 bases, leaving 13 bases between the germline ends. Germline CDR1 reads MDHEN; CDR2 reads SYDVKM.

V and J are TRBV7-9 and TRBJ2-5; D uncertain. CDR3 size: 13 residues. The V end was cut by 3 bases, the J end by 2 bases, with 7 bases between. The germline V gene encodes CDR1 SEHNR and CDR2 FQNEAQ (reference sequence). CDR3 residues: CASSLPSQETQYF. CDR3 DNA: TGTGCCAGCAGCTTGCCGAGTCAAGAGACCCAGTACTTC.

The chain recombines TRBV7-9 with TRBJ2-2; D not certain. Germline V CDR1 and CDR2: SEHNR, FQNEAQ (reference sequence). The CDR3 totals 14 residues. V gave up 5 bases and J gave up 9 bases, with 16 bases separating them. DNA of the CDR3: TGTGCCAGCAGCCCCGGTTTCGAGTCCCGGGAGCTGTTTTTT. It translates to CASSPGFESRELFF.

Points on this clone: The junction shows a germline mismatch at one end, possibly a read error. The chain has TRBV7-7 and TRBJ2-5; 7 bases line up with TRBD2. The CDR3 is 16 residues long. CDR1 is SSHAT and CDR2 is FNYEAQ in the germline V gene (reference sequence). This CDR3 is CASSSSLALSRETQYF. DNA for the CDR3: TGTGCTAGCAGCTCTTCACTAGCGCTCTCGAGAGAGACCCAGTACTTC.

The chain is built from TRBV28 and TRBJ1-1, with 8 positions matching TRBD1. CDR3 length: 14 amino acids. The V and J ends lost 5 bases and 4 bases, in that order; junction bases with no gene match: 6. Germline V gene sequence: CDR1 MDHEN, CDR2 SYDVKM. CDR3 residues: CASSIPTGGTEAFF. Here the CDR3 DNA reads TGTGCCAGCAGTATCCCAACAGGGGGCACTGAAGCTTTCTTT.

The CDR3 here is CASSSSRDTDTQYF. In DNA, the CDR3 is TGTGCCAGCAGCTCCTCTCGCGATACAGATACGCAGTATTTT. The chain is built from TRBV13 and TRBJ2-3; D not resolved. The CDR3 consists of 14 residues. Trimming pared 4 bases from V and 3 bases from J, leaving 11 bases between. Germline-derived CDR1 and CDR2 are PRHDT and FYEKMQ (reference sequence).

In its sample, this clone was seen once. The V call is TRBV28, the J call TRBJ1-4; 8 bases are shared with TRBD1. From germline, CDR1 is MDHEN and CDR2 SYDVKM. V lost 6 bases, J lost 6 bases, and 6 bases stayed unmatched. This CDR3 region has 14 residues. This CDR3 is CASSGQGKYEKLFF. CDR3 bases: TGTGCCAGCAGCGGACAGGGCAAATATGAAAAACTGTTTTTT.

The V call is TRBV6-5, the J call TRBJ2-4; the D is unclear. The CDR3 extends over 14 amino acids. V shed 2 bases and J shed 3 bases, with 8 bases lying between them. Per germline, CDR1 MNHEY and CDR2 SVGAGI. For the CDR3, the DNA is TGTGCCAGCAGTTACGGATCGGGCAAAAACATTCAGTACTTC. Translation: CASSYGSGKNIQYF.